This entry concerns a single T cell receptor (beta chain). Antigen: not known. The data derive from a study of blood T cells in healthy people across ages. Next came a second PCR, run for about 6 to 12 cycles, which used a sample-barcoded 5' primer along with a J-beta primer mix. MiXCR, run by TCRdb on the 5' RACE reads, gives a single entry per CDR3 protein. The data contain about 1,400,000 distinct CDR3 sequences, 55% to 75% of them singletons. Germline V CDR1 and CDR2: MDHEN, SYDVKM. V shed 5 bases and J shed 11 bases, with 15 bases lying between them. The CDR3 covers 12 residues. Study-level results: Total diversity from one million sequenced T cells was likely underestimated. The CMV status of each donor remained undetermined, and this could have confounded shifts in expanded clonotypes.

The receptor was derived from a man between 18 and 35 years old in good health. The chain uses TRBV28 and TRBJ2-5; unclear D gene. Input material: blood. CDR3 protein: CASSPTSLEQYF. The CDR3 bases are TGTGCCAGCAGTCCCACGTCCCTGGAGCAGTACTTC.